A single sample gave rise to the 26 T cell receptor beta chains below, sequenced in a study of T-cell memory formation after mild COVID-19. TCRdb passed the 5' RACE reads through MiXCR, listing each CDR3 protein once. Of roughly 550,000 distinct CDR3 sequences in the sample, around 21% were seen once. The material sequenced was PBMCs or a T cell subset sorted from them (not recorded which). These receptors originate from an adult woman who had mild COVID-19 (a few samples of this study predate the infection). Cell type and time point are not known.

V gene TRBV12-3 or TRBV12-4 combines with J gene TRBJ1-1, with TRBD1 matching 8 bases. Trimming cost V 7 bases and J 3 bases; bases outside gene matches: 7. The CDR3 sequence is 14 residues long. CDR3 DNA: TGTGCCAGCATCGTGACAGGGGCGGACACTGAAGCTTTCTTT. The encoded protein is CASIVTGADTEAFF.

The gene calls are TRBV29-1 and TRBJ2-7; no clear D gene. The CDR3 runs 15 residues. Trimming stripped 6 bases from V and 0 bases from J, with 18 bases between. Germline V gene data show CDR1 as SQVTM and CDR2 as ANQGSEA. CDR3 DNA: TGCAGCGTGGCCTTCGGCGAGATTATCTCCTACGAGCAGTACTTC. Translating gives CSVAFGEIISYEQYF.

This chain connects TRBV7-9 to TRBJ2-1, with D possibly being TRBD1 or TRBD2 (5 bases each). The CDR3 spans 13 residues. Germline-derived CDR1 and CDR2 are SEHNR and FQNEAQ (reference sequence). The ends were cut back, 2 bases at V and 6 bases at J, with 8 bases in the middle. The CDR3: CASSLMGVNEQFF. DNA for the CDR3: TGTGCCAGCAGCTTAATGGGGGTCAATGAGCAGTTCTTC.

The chain joins TRBV25-1 to TRBJ2-7; D is ambiguous. V was trimmed by 2 bases and J by 4 bases, leaving 6 bases between them. Germline assignment: CDR1 MGHDK and CDR2 SYGVNS. CDR3 size: 12 residues. CDR3 sequence reads: CASSEVSYEQYF. The CDR3, as DNA: TGTGCCAGCAGTGAAGTCAGTTACGAGCAGTACTTC.

The genes are TRBV6-5 and TRBJ1-5, with D possibly being TRBD1 (6 bases). The V end lost 7 bases, the J end lost 6 bases, and 16 bases lay between the germline ends. The germline CDR1 and CDR2 sequences are MNHEY and SVGAGI. The CDR3 contains 14 residues. CDR3 coding DNA: TGTGCCAGCACTCCCGGGGGGGCAGGTCAGCCCCAGCATTTT. Translated, it gives CASTPGGAGQPQHF.

The chain links TRBV7-2 to TRBJ2-5, with D possibly called TRBD1 or TRBD2 (5 bases each). The CDR3 spans 14 residues. Trimming took off 6 bases at V and 4 bases at J, with 15 bases between the two ends. Germline V gives CDR1 SGHTA, CDR2 FQGNSA. The CDR3 region is CASRRGSGPETQYF. Here the CDR3 DNA reads TGTGCCAGCAGGAGGGGCTCAGGCCCAGAGACCCAGTACTTC. Full variable domain (missing parts from reference TRBV7-2 and TRBJ2-5): GAGVSQSPSNKVTEKGKDVELRCDPISGHTALYWYRQSLGQGLEFLIYFQGNSAPDKSGLPSDRFSAERTGGSVSTLTIQRTQQEDSAVYLCASRRGSGPETQYFGPGTRLLVL.

The J gene is TRBJ1-2, the V gene TRBV3-1; D gene ambiguous. Germline V lookup: CDR1 LGHDT, CDR2 YNNKEL (reference sequence). Trimming shortened V by 0 bases and J by 3 bases, and 11 bases separated the two germline ends. The CDR3 spans 15 residues. The CDR3 loop reads CASSQDDGLYYGYTF. The CDR3 DNA reads TGTGCCAGCAGCCAAGACGACGGCTTATACTATGGCTACACCTTC.

This chain connects TRBV9 to TRBJ1-5; TRBD1 agrees at 7 bases. V gave up 3 bases and J gave up 0 bases; unmatched junction bases: 3. CDR1 and CDR2 (germline): SGDLS, YYNGEE. The CDR3 contains 15 residues. The CDR3 protein is CASSDGTVSNQPQHF. In DNA form, the CDR3 reads TGTGCCAGCAGCGATGGGACAGTTAGCAATCAGCCCCAGCATTTT.

This clonotype was seen more than once but under ten times. The genes are TRBV28 and TRBJ2-7; D is undetermined. This CDR3 is 15 amino acids long. V was pared by 8 bases and J by 1 base, with 18 bases between. Germline V gene lookup returns CDR1 MDHEN and CDR2 SYDVKM. The DNA of the CDR3 is TGTGCCAGCCCCCCCAGTCACTCCCGATCCTACGAGCAGTACTTC. It is translated as CASPPSHSRSYEQYF.

This clonotype occurred many times. The V and J genes are TRBV6-4 and TRBJ2-1, with 10 bases that match TRBD2. CDR1 and CDR2 (germline): MRHNA, SNTAGT. The CDR3 has 15 residues. J gave up 5 bases and V 4 bases, and 5 bases lay outside the gene matches. CDR3 region: CASSGQTSGNNEQFF. DNA of the CDR3: TGTGCCAGCAGTGGCCAAACTAGCGGGAACAATGAGCAGTTCTTC.

This CDR3 reads CSFHWGSGVSQPQHF. CDR3 DNA: TGCAGCTTCCACTGGGGGTCGGGGGTAAGTCAGCCCCAGCATTTT. The gene calls are TRBV29-1 and TRBJ1-5; weak D call: TRBD1 (5 bases). The germline V gene encodes CDR1 SQVTM and CDR2 ANQGSEA. This CDR3 contains 15 residues. V lost 8 bases and J lost 6, with 23 bases in between.

This clonotype was observed a handful of times. The chain combines TRBV30 with TRBJ2-4, with a weak D call TRBD1 (6 bases). The CDR3 consists of 14 residues. CDR1 is GTSNPN and CDR2 is SVGIG in the germline V gene (reference sequence). Trimming shortened V by 2 bases and J by 0 bases, and 8 bases separated the two germline ends. CDR3 protein: CAWSRGGAKNIQYF. CDR3 bases: TGTGCCTGGAGTCGAGGGGGAGCCAAAAACATTCAGTACTTC. The variable domain in full, with the rest retrieved from reference TRBV30 and TRBJ2-4, is SQTIHQWPATLVQPVGSPLSLECTVEGTSNPNLYWYRQAAGRGLQLLFYSVGIGQISSEVPQNLSASRPQDRQFILSSKKLLLSDSGFYLCAWSRGGAKNIQYFGAGTRLSVL.

Written as DNA, the CDR3 is TGTGCCAGCAGTCCCCACCAGGGCTCTACGAACAATGAGCAGTTCTTC. Translating it yields CASSPHQGSTNNEQFF. The gene calls are TRBV12-3 or TRBV12-4 and TRBJ2-1; D may be TRBD1 (5 bases). V lost 5 bases and J lost 5, with 19 bases in between. CDR3 length: 16 amino acids.

This clonotype was found many times. V gene TRBV7-9 combines with J gene TRBJ2-1, with a tentative D call TRBD1 (5 bases). The CDR3 consists of 14 residues. V lost 8 bases and J 0 bases, leaving 11 bases between the germline ends. Germline-derived CDR1 and CDR2 are SEHNR and FQNEAQ (reference sequence). The CDR3: CASDRASSYNEQFF. The CDR3 coding sequence is TGTGCCAGCGACAGAGCTAGCTCCTACAATGAGCAGTTCTTC.

This chain links TRBV20-1 with TRBJ2-2, with D possibly TRBD2 on 5 matching bases. V gave up 3 bases and J gave up 7 bases, with 9 bases separating them. The CDR3 runs 12 residues. The germline gives CDR1 DFQATT, CDR2 SNEGSKA (reference sequence). The CDR3 coding sequence is TGCAGTGCTAGCTCGGGAAACGGGGAGCTGTTTTTT. Translated: CSASSGNGELFF.

This clonotype appeared a few times. The V call is TRBV2, the J call TRBJ2-7, with 8 bases aligning to TRBD1. Germline trimming cut 9 bases from V and 7 bases from J; bases unmatched to any gene: 11. The CDR3 sequence is 13 residues long. Germline loops: CDR1 SNHLY, CDR2 FYNNEI. The CDR3 DNA is TGTGCCAGTATCCGGGACAGGTCTGGTGAGCAGTACTTC. This translates into CASIRDRSGEQYF.

This clonotype was counted only a few times. The chain couples TRBV7-6 to TRBJ2-5, with a weak D call TRBD2 (5 bases). V was clipped by 5 bases and J by 5 bases, with 12 bases between them. This CDR3 has 13 amino acids. The germline CDR1 and CDR2 sequences are SGHVS and FNYEAQ. This chain's CDR3 is CASSRDPGETQYF. The CDR3 coding sequence is TGTGCCAGCAGCCGAGATCCGGGGGAGACCCAGTACTTC.

This clonotype was counted between two and nine times. The V call is TRBV18, the J call TRBJ2-7; 8 nucleotides align to TRBD1. Germline-derived CDR1 and CDR2 are KGHSH and LQKENI. The J segment lost 0 bases and the V segment lost 6 bases, leaving 7 bases of the junction unmatched. The CDR3 consists of 15 residues. The DNA for the CDR3 is TGTGCCAGCTCGTGGGGACAGGAGAGCTCCTACGAGCAGTACTTC. As protein: CASSWGQESSYEQYF.

This clonotype was detected many times. The chain carries TRBV18 and TRBJ2-2; D gene uncertain. Germline-derived CDR1 and CDR2 are KGHSH and LQKENI. V was cut by 0 bases and J by 2 bases, with 4 bases left in between. The CDR3 is 14 residues long. The CDR3 protein is CASSPPLNTGELFF. The CDR3 DNA reads as TGTGCCAGCTCACCACCACTTAACACCGGGGAGCTGTTTTTT.

The sample holds a few counts of this clonotype. This chain links TRBV2 with TRBJ2-1, with D possibly being TRBD2 (5 bases). Trimming took off 8 bases at V and 0 bases at J, with 17 bases between the two ends. The CDR3 length is 16 residues. Germline V gene sequence: CDR1 SNHLY, CDR2 FYNNEI. The CDR3 sequence: CASFAGNILSYNEQFF. CDR3 in DNA: TGTGCCAGCTTCGCGGGTAATATCCTCTCCTACAATGAGCAGTTCTTC. Combining the CDR3 with reference TRBV2 and TRBJ2-1 gives the whole variable domain EPEVTQTPSHQVTQMGQEVILRCVPISNHLYFYWYRQILGQKVEFLVSFYNNEISEKSEIFDDQFSVERPDGSNFTLKIRSTKLEDSAMYFCASFAGNILSYNEQFFGPGTRLTVL.

This clonotype has just a few counts. The chain is built from TRBV18 and TRBJ1-6; 9 bases align to TRBD1. The CDR3 runs 16 residues. V was clipped by 3 bases and J by 6 bases; unmatched bases: 6. Germline V gives CDR1 KGHSH, CDR2 LQKENI. The CDR3, as DNA: TGTGCCAGCTCACCTACTCTGGGACAGGGTAATTCACCCCTCCACTTT. Its translation: CASSPTLGQGNSPLHF.

This clonotype came up a few times. The V gene is TRBV9, the J gene TRBJ2-3, with TRBD2 identical over 7 bases. This CDR3 region has 14 residues. V shed 5 bases and J 3 bases; nucleotides not matched to a gene: 6. Germline CDR1 and CDR2: SGDLS and YYNGEE. The CDR3 is CASSSGTMTDTQYF. The CDR3 nucleotides read TGTGCCAGCAGTTCCGGGACTATGACAGATACGCAGTATTTT.

This clonotype turned up a few times. The CDR3 DNA follows: TGCGCCAGCAGCCAAGATCGAGCGGGGAGCCAACACTCCGGGGAGCTGTTTTTT. Encoded protein: CASSQDRAGSQHSGELFF. J is TRBJ2-2 and V is TRBV4-1; 7 nucleotides agree with TRBD2. The CDR3 spans 18 residues. The germline V gene has CDR1 MGHRA and CDR2 YSYEKL. The V segment lost 0 bases and the J segment 6 bases; nucleotides outside the gene matches: 13.

The J gene is TRBJ2-1, the V gene TRBV6-5; 10 bases are shared with TRBD2. The germline gives CDR1 MNHEY, CDR2 SVGAGI. This CDR3 region has 14 residues. V lost 6 bases and J lost 8; bases outside the gene matches: 7. For the CDR3, the DNA is TGTGCCAGCAGCGCACTAGCGGGATCCTATGAGCAGTTCTTC. Protein product: CASSALAGSYEQFF.

V and J are TRBV7-8 and TRBJ2-7, with D hard to call. CDR1 SGHVS and CDR2 FQNEAQ come from the germline V gene. The CDR3 is 13 residues long. Trimming took off 1 base at V and 7 bases at J, with 11 bases between the two ends. The DNA of the CDR3 is TGTGCCAGCAGCTTAGATGGGGTCGGGGAGCAGTACTTC. Protein: CASSLDGVGEQYF.

The gene calls are TRBV12-3 or TRBV12-4 and TRBJ2-5; 12 nucleotides line up with TRBD2. V was clipped by 2 bases and J by 4 bases; unmatched bases: 2. The CDR3 length is 15 residues. CDR3 region: CASSLLAGGGETQYF. DNA of the CDR3: TGTGCCAGCAGTTTACTAGCGGGGGGGGGAGAGACCCAGTACTTC.